The source of this T cell receptor (beta chain) is a study of blood T cell repertoires in COVID-19. Turning to the study itself: COVID-19 samples, acute and convalescent, were from the United States, Italy and Spain.

Those who participated ranged in age from about 18 to 89 years and resided in 20 to 30 US areas. Recovery among Cohort 3 donors was established by two negative PCRs, clearance, or symptom resolution. CDR3 length: 17 residues. Germline V gives CDR1 MNHNS, CDR2 SASEGT. Trimming took 4 bases from V and 1 from J, leaving 19 bases between them. Original processing methods: It was from reference gene primer amplification that nucleated cell counts were estimated. Produced via immunoSEQ multiplex PCR; TCRdb's table is partial and in-frame only. V and J calls and clone size are as listed in that table; D and trimming were resolved from the DNA. The sample holds about half a million clones, around nine tenths seen once.

The TCR sequence derives from a woman aged 55-69 years who had recovered from COVID-19. The specimen was PBMCs or T cells enriched from blood (not recorded which). V usage is TRBV6-1 and J usage is TRBJ1-1; D is uncertain. The CDR3 bases are TGTGCCAGCAGTGCTACGGGGTGGACTCTGTCGAACACTGAAGCTTTCTTT. Translating gives CASSATGWTLSNTEAFF.